This T cell receptor (beta chain) was sequenced during a study of cytomegalovirus exposure and HLA in healthy donors. Study information: Earlier results showed roughly 120 million unique TCR beta sequences derived from approximately 180 million T cells.

Concerning this clone itself: Antigen specificity is unknown.

Study-wide points: Later, an analysis found that common viral pathogens appeared to be linked with several of the most significant clusters. An ancestry cluster, one associated with Asian ancestry, reportedly showed fewer N-insertions than the approximately 700-donor mean in a later analysis.

V lost 6 bases and J lost 6; bases outside the gene matches: 9. Germline CDR1 MNHEY, CDR2 SVGAGI. The CDR3 length is 14 residues. The PCR had 60 Vbeta and 13 Jbeta primers. Assay: immunoSEQ multiplex PCR; the TCRdb copy retains only in-frame clones and omits some. Of 150,000 to 200,000 clones in the sample, 80% were seen once. The TCR comes from a woman aged 40 to 49 in good health and CMV-seronegative. The chain is built from TRBV6-5 and TRBJ1-2, with 8 bases matching TRBD1. The sequenced sample consisted of PBMCs. CDR3 nucleotides: TGTGCCAGCAGCCCAACTGGACAGGGTAATGGCTACACCTTC. Its translation: CASSPTGQGNGYTF.